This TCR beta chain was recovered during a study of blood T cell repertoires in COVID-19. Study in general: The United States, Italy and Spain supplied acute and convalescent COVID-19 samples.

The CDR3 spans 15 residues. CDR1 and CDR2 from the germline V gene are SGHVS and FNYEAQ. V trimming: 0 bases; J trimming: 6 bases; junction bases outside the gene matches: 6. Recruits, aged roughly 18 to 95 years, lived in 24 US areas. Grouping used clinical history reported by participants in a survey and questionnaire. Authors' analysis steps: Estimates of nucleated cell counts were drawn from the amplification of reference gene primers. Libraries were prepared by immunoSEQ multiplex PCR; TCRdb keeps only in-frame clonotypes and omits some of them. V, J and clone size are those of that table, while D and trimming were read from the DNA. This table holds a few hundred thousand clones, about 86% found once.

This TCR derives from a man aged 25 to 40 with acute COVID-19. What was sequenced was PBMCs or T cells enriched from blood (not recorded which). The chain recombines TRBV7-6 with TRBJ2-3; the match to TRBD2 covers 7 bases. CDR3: CASSLALVGGDTQYF. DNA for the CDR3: TGTGCCAGCAGCTTAGCGCTGGTGGGGGGGGATACGCAGTATTTT.